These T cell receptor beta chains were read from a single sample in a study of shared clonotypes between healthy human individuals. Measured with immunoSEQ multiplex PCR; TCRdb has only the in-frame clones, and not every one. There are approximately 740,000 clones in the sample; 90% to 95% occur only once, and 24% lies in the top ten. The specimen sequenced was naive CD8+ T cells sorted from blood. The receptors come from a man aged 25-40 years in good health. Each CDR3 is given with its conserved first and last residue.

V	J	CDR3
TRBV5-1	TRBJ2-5	CASSLNRGLKETQYF
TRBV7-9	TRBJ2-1	CASSRRSGYNEQFF
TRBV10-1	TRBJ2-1	CASSETSNRGRQFF
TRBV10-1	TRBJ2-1	CASSESGIPSYNEQFF
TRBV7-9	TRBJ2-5	CASSLPTGSRETQYF
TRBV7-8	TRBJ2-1	CASTVIRGSEQFF
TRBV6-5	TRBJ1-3	CASSSGTLIYF
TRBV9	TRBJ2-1	CASSVVAGDPYNEQFF
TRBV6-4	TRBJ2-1	CASSPSINNEQFF
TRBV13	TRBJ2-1	CASTLGGADEQFF
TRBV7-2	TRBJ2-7	CASSLQQVRTYEQYF
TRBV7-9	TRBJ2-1	CASSLRTGAHNEQFF
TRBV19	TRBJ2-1	CASRFGSVDSYNEQFF
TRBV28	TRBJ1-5	CASKAGDQPQHF
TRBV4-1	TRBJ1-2	CASSQEGEGIPYGYTF
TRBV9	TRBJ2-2	CASSGNRDRNTGELFF
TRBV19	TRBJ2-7	CASKPGTGPYEQYF
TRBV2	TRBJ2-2	CASSEGTARVGELFF
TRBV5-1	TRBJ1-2	CASSLDRNYGYTF
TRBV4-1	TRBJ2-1	CASSQVAGGINEQFF
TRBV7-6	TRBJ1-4	CASSYNIGGNEKLFF
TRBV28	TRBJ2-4	CASSPPVLAKNIQYF
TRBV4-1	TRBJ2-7	CASSQEASYEQYF
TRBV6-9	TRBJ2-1	CASSRRVYNEQFF
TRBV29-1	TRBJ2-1	CSVDRRMEGNNEQFF
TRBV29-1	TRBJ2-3	CSVDGATDTQYF
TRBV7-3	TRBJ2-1	CASSLGQGLHNEQFF
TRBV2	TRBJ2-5	CASASGPGRQETQYF
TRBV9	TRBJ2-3	CASSVGWDYTDTQYF
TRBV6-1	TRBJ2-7	CASSEETPDQYF
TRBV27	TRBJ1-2	CASSFTGGGYGYTF
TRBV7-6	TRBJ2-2	CASSLGEDYPRELFF
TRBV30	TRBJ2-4	CAWSIRGNPKNIQYF
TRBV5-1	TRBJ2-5	CASSFGLAGVRQETQYF
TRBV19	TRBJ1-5	CASSTWTGGGQPQHF
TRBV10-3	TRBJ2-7	CAIKGEGGGSYEQYF
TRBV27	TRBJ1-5	CASSSTDYQPQHF
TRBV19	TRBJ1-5	CASRGWDRDQPQHF
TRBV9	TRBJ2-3	CASSVVDSTDTQYF
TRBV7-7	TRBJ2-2	CASSLEVETGYSGELFF
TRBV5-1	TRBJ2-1	CASSLDPLASSSYNEQFF
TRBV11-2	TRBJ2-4	CASSSRGSTKNIQYF
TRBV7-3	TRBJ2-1	CASSPRRGTISYNEQFF
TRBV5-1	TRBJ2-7	CASSAPVIAAGQYEQYF